In its sample, the clone carrying this TCR beta chain was seen a few times. The antigen remains unidentified. The data originate from a study of CD8+CD57+ T cells in acquired aplastic anemia. Overall study findings and caveats: Between the patient and control groups, CD8+ Simpson's diversity did not differ significantly. Patients and controls had in common twenty-nine CD8+ CDR3 sequences.

CDR3 length equals 15 residues. The V end was cut by 2 bases, the J end by 3 bases, with 12 bases between. The germline V gene encodes CDR1 SGHDT and CDR2 YYEEEE. Genomic DNA constituted the template upon which TCR beta VDJ and CDR3 profiling was performed. From the reads, TCRdb called clonotypes with MiXCR, one entry per CDR3 protein. Counted here are about 190,000 distinct CDR3 sequences, more than 45% occurring once; the ten biggest clones make up around 8.8%. CD8+CD57+ cell expansion had been shown by flow cytometry in patients chosen for sequencing. Sequenced sample: sorted CD4+, CD8+, or CD8+CD57+ T cells (not recorded which) from PBMCs. This TCR was sampled from a human donor with aplastic anemia. This sequence joins TRBV5-6 and TRBJ1-5, with D possibly TRBD1 on 5 matching bases. CDR3 protein: CASSLLQELNQPQHF. The CDR3 region has the DNA TGTGCCAGCAGCTTATTACAGGAACTCAATCAGCCCCAGCATTTT.